This T cell receptor beta chain was sequenced for a study of T cells in Graves' hyperthyroidism and ophthalmopathy. Study-wide findings and caveats: In the blood, most expanded thyroid clonotypes above 0.001 appeared as well. Ophthalmopathy was predicted by the model a median of about 6.7 months ahead of onset.

Authors of the study amplified TCR beta CDR3 regions from RNA transcripts. The study used the HTBI primer set for a first-round RT-PCR of the TCR CDR3. Using its own MiXCR run on the multiplex PCR reads, TCRdb lists one record per CDR3 protein. This table holds 600,000 or so distinct CDR3 sequences, just over 45% found once. This clonotype was seen only a few times. Its antigen is currently unknown. Patients between 18 and 65 years old had hyperthyroidism, newly diagnosed and lasting under 2 months. V was trimmed by 6 bases and J by 8 bases, leaving 7 bases between them. The CDR3 covers 11 residues. The sequence was collected from a young woman with Graves' hyperthyroidism. This chain connects TRBV12-3 or TRBV12-4 to TRBJ1-4; no reliable D call. Specimen: peripheral blood or thyroid tissue (not recorded which). The CDR3 region has the DNA TGTGCCAGCAGGAGAGGGGAAAAACTGTTTTTT. Amino acids: CASRRGEKLFF.